These 25 T cell receptor beta chains came from one sample sequenced in a study of blood T cell repertoires in COVID-19 (dated by TCRdb to about 2020). The method was the immunoSEQ multiplex PCR assay. Sourced from immuneACCESS, this table was stored by TCRdb with only in-frame sequences that have V and J called. A share of the clones is absent; for the studies checked, an unresolved V gene accounts for under half, and the remainder has no known explanation. The sample includes tens of thousands of clones, with just over 85% observed a single time. The top ten hold approximately 46% of the sample. Material: peripheral blood. These receptors were obtained from a human donor in a cohort sampled during active COVID-19.

The genes are TRBV28 and TRBJ1-1; D remains unclear. The CDR3 sequence is 14 residues long. Per germline, CDR1 MDHEN and CDR2 SYDVKM. The V and J ends lost 6 bases and 1 base respectively, with 12 bases between them. CDR3 bases: TGTGCCAGCAGACGCAACTTCGGGAACACTGAAGCTTTCTTT. Translating gives CASRRNFGNTEAFF.

The rearrangement uses TRBV29-1 and TRBJ1-6; 7 positions agree with TRBD1. After removal of 4 bases from V and 7 bases from J, the junction contained 4 bases not matched to a gene. The CDR3 is 13 residues long. Germline V CDR1 and CDR2: SQVTM, ANQGSEA. The CDR3 nucleotides read TGCAGCGTTGGAGGGACAGCAAATTCACCCCTCCACTTT. Amino acid sequence: CSVGGTANSPLHF.

This clone was counted only a few times. The rearrangement links TRBV7-8 to TRBJ2-7; a possible D gene is TRBD2 (6 bases). The CDR3 is 15 amino acids. Germline V gene data show CDR1 as SGHVS and CDR2 as FQNEAQ. The V gene lost 4 bases and the J gene lost 7 bases, with 20 bases spanning the gap. In DNA, the CDR3 is TGTGCCAGCAGCTCCCGGGTTGGGGGGAGGTATGAGCAGTACTTC. It encodes CASSSRVGGRYEQYF. The complete variable domain, with remaining parts taken from reference TRBV7-8 and TRBJ2-7, reads GAGVSQSPRYKVAKRGQDVALRCDPISGHVSLFWYQQALGQGPEFLTYFQNEAQLDKSGLPSDRFFAERPEGSVSTLKIQRTQQEDSAVYLCASSSRVGGRYEQYFGPGTRLTVT.

The chain links TRBV11-3 to TRBJ2-7, with 7 bases identical to TRBD2. The CDR3 is 15 amino acids. Trimming took 1 base from V and 4 from J; bases not matched to a gene: 7. CDR1 SGHNT and CDR2 YENEEA come from the germline V gene. The CDR3 loop is CASSLGGGSGYEQYF. The CDR3 DNA sequence: TGTGCCAGCAGCTTAGGAGGCGGGAGTGGGTACGAGCAGTACTTC.

This clone was counted between two and nine times. V is TRBV18 and J is TRBJ2-2, with D maybe TRBD2 (5 bases). Trimming removed 6 bases at V and 5 bases at J, with 10 bases between. Germline-derived CDR1 and CDR2 are KGHSH and LQKENI. The CDR3 has 13 residues. Here the CDR3 reads CASSRSGTGELFF. The CDR3 bases are TGTGCCAGCTCGAGGTCGGGGACCGGGGAGCTGTTTTTT.

V gene TRBV6-5 combines with J gene TRBJ2-6; possibly TRBD1 for D (6 bases). The CDR3 runs 15 residues. Germline lookup yields CDR1 MNHEY and CDR2 SVGAGI. The V end was cut by 6 bases, the J end by 0 bases, with 9 bases between. This CDR3 is CASRTGSSGANVLTF. CDR3 bases: TGTGCCAGCAGAACAGGGAGCTCTGGGGCCAACGTCCTGACTTTC.

About this clone itself: A junction end diverges from the germline sequence, so it may reflect a read error. V gene TRBV28 combines with J gene TRBJ1-2, with D tentatively TRBD1 (6 bases). Germline assignment: CDR1 MDHEN and CDR2 SYDVKM. The CDR3 runs 16 residues. Here the CDR3 DNA reads TGTGCCAGCAGTCCTCCGACAGGCCGTGGAACCCTTTTCGCCCCTTTC. Residues: CASSPPTGRGTLFAPF.

The chain carries TRBV7-2 and TRBJ1-4; the match to TRBD1 covers 10 bases. CDR3 length: 17 residues. The germline gives CDR1 SGHTA, CDR2 FQGNSA. Losses at the gene ends were 1 base for V and 0 bases for J; bases not matched to a gene: 2. CDR3 in amino acids: CASSLGDRGPTNEKLFF. DNA of the CDR3: TGTGCCAGCAGCTTAGGGGACAGGGGACCAACTAATGAAAAACTGTTTTTT. Together with reference TRBV7-2 and TRBJ1-4, the CDR3 gives the full variable domain: GAGVSQSPSNKVTEKGKDVELRCDPISGHTALYWYRQSLGQGLEFLIYFQGNSAPDKSGLPSDRFSAERTGGSVSTLTIQRTQQEDSAVYLCASSLGDRGPTNEKLFFGSGTQLSVL.

The V call is TRBV9, the J call TRBJ1-4, with a tentative D call TRBD1 (5 bases). The CDR3 runs to 14 residues. V was pared by 6 bases and J by 6 bases, with 15 bases between. CDR1 and CDR2 from the germline V gene are SGDLS and YYNGEE. CDR3 DNA: TGTGCCAGCACCGCCGGGGGTCCCGATGAAAAACTGTTTTTT. It codes for CASTAGGPDEKLFF.

The V gene is TRBV11-3, the J gene TRBJ2-6, with D hard to call. The CDR3 consists of 15 residues. V lost 0 bases and J 0 bases, leaving 3 bases between the germline ends. CDR1 and CDR2 (germline): SGHNT, YENEEA. CDR3 sequence (DNA): TGTGCCAGCAGCTTAGAGAGCTCTGGGGCCAACGTCCTGACTTTC. This gives the protein CASSLESSGANVLTF.

V gene TRBV18 combines with J gene TRBJ2-5; 7 nucleotides match TRBD2. The germline CDR1 and CDR2 sequences are KGHSH and LQKENI. V dropped 2 bases and J dropped 9; count of bases not matched to a gene: 18. The CDR3 is made up of 17 amino acids. The CDR3 spells CASSPVGLAESGRAQYF. As DNA, the CDR3 is TGTGCCAGCTCACCAGTTGGGCTAGCGGAGTCGGGAAGGGCCCAGTACTTC.

This rearrangement joins TRBV2 to TRBJ2-7; 8 positions match TRBD1. This CDR3 region has 18 residues. V trimming: 6 bases; J trimming: 4 bases; junction bases outside the gene matches: 20. Germline CDR1 and CDR2: SNHLY and FYNNEI. The CDR3 here is CASSPGTGTKGRLYEQYF. Written as DNA, the CDR3 is TGTGCCAGCAGCCCAGGGACAGGCACAAAGGGTAGATTATACGAGCAGTACTTC.

This chain connects TRBV3-1 (or the pseudogene TRBV3-2) to TRBJ2-1, with 7 bases matching TRBD2. Germline V lookup: CDR1 LGHDT, CDR2 YNNKEL (reference sequence). With 4 bases clipped from V and 6 bases from J, the junction kept 30 bases outside the gene matches. The length of the CDR3 is 22 residues. Here the CDR3 reads CASSRPTRLREIVPVVRNEQFF. CDR3 bases: TGTGCCAGCAGCCGCCCAACCAGGTTGCGGGAGATCGTTCCCGTCGTGCGCAATGAGCAGTTCTTC.

The J gene is TRBJ1-2, the V gene TRBV2; 11 positions match TRBD1. The CDR3 runs to 20 residues. CDR1 SNHLY and CDR2 FYNNEI come from the germline V gene. The V segment lost 2 bases and the J segment 0 bases; nucleotides outside the gene matches: 14. CDR3 protein: CASSESGFGQGAIANYGYTF. The CDR3 bases are TGTGCCAGCAGTGAATCAGGTTTTGGACAGGGGGCAATAGCTAACTATGGCTACACCTTC.

The chain employs TRBV29-1 and TRBJ2-5; the D gene is possibly TRBD2 (5 bases). There are 13 residues in the CDR3. The germline CDR1 and CDR2 sequences are SQVTM and ANQGSEA. The V and J ends lost 4 bases and 5 bases respectively, with 14 bases between them. This CDR3 is CSVGVARGETQYF. In DNA form, the CDR3 reads TGCAGCGTTGGAGTAGCACGCGGGGAGACCCAGTACTTC. The entire variable domain, with the rest obtained from reference TRBV29-1 and TRBJ2-5, is as follows: SAVISQKPSRDICQRGTSLTIQCQVDSQVTMMFWYRQQPGQSLTLIATANQGSEATYESGFVIDKFPISRPNLTFSTLTVSNMSPEDSSIYLCSVGVARGETQYFGPGTRLLVL.

This clone was observed a single time. The rearrangement uses TRBV19 and TRBJ1-2; 9 bases line up with TRBD1. Unmatched junction bases numbered 8, after V lost 5 bases and J lost 4 bases. Germline V gives CDR1 LNHDA, CDR2 SQIVND (reference sequence). This CDR3 has 15 amino acids. CDR3 sequence (DNA): TGTGCCAGTAGTCGATCCACGGGACAGGGCTATGGCTACACCTTC. Its translation is CASSRSTGQGYGYTF.

The chain is built from TRBV6-6 and TRBJ1-1, with 9 bases lining up with TRBD1. Germline V CDR1 and CDR2: MNHNY, SVGAGI (reference sequence). After removal of 6 bases from V and 5 bases from J, the junction contained 10 bases not matched to a gene. CDR3 size: 15 residues. The CDR3 nucleotides are TGTGCCAGCAGGCCGACAACAGGGGGCGGGACTGAAGCTTTCTTT. It encodes CASRPTTGGGTEAFF.

The genes are TRBV13 and TRBJ2-1; 8 nucleotides line up with TRBD2. Germline CDR1 is PRHDT and CDR2 is FYEKMQ (reference sequence). V gave up 2 bases and J gave up 9 bases; unmatched junction bases: 6. The CDR3 consists of 14 residues. The CDR3 region has the DNA TGTGCCAGCAGCTTATCCGAGCGGGAGCTTGAGCAGTTCTTC. It specifies CASSLSERELEQFF.

This chain uses TRBV13 with TRBJ2-3; unclear D gene. The CDR3 extends over 12 amino acids. Trimming left V 3 bases short and J 5 bases short, with 6 bases between. The germline gives CDR1 PRHDT, CDR2 FYEKMQ (reference sequence). The CDR3 reads CASSFGGDTQYF. The CDR3 nucleotides read TGTGCCAGCAGCTTTGGCGGAGATACGCAGTATTTT.

This clone has just one count. The V and J genes are TRBV25-1 and TRBJ1-3; TRBD1 is a possible D gene (6 bases). The V gene's germline CDR1 is MGHDK and CDR2 SYGVNS. V lost 3 bases to trimming and J lost 0 bases, with 12 bases between them. This CDR3 spans 16 amino acids. The CDR3 is CASSDFGGSSGNTIYF. The CDR3 DNA is TGTGCCAGCAGTGATTTTGGGGGCAGCTCTGGAAACACCATATATTTT.

The rearrangement uses TRBV25-1 and TRBJ1-1; 10 bases align to TRBD1. The CDR3 spans 15 residues. The ends lost 1 base at V and 10 bases at J; junction bases unmatched: 9. Germline CDR1 reads MGHDK; CDR2 reads SYGVNS. Written as DNA, the CDR3 is TGTGCCAGCAGTGAATCAAGGACAGGGGGGAGGAGAGCTTTCTTT. The encoded protein is CASSESRTGGRRAFF.

V and J are TRBV18 and TRBJ2-7, with 8 nucleotides matching TRBD2. The CDR3 is 14 residues long. The germline V gene has CDR1 KGHSH and CDR2 LQKENI. V shed 4 bases, J shed 5 bases, and the junction held 7 bases outside the gene matches. Here the CDR3 DNA reads TGTGCCAGCTCACGCCGGGAGGGCCACGACGAGCAGTACTTC. Its protein product is CASSRREGHDEQYF.

This chain links TRBV9 with TRBJ2-3, with 7 nucleotides matching TRBD1. The CDR3 is 14 amino acids. CDR1 and CDR2 from the germline V gene are SGDLS and YYNGEE. Trimming took 2 bases from V and 6 from J; bases not matched to a gene: 6. The CDR3 DNA is TGTGCCAGCAGCGTTTTTGGGGGACAGGATACGCAGTATTTT. Residues: CASSVFGGQDTQYF.

V is TRBV27 and J is TRBJ2-7; D perhaps matches TRBD1 (5 bases). Trimming shortened V by 2 bases and J by 4 bases, and 12 bases separated the two germline ends. Germline V gives CDR1 MNHEY, CDR2 SMNVEV (reference sequence). This CDR3 is built from 14 residues. CDR3 amino acids: CASSLQGELYEQYF. CDR3 DNA sequence: TGTGCCAGCAGTTTACAGGGTGAGTTGTACGAGCAGTACTTC.

V usage is TRBV21-1 and J usage is TRBJ1-6. TRBV21-1 is a pseudogene segment. CDR3 size: 23 residues. The CDR3 DNA reads as TGTGCCAGCAGCAAATATTATGGGGGTCGCCCGGGGGGCGAGCTAACAAATAATTCACCCCTCCACTTT. Encoded protein: CASSKYYGGRPGGELTNNSPLHF.